This T cell receptor beta chain appears in the sequencing data of a study of cytomegalovirus exposure and HLA in healthy donors. Broader study findings: TCR beta V segments were, for the most part, productive about 87% or about 30% of the time in an earlier analysis. Beyond CMV serostatus, there was no information to go on about immune exposure.

On this clone itself: Its antigen is not known.

PCR amplification relied on 60 Vbeta primers (plus 13 Jbeta primers). Here immunoSEQ multiplex PCR was the method, and the copy in TCRdb shows in-frame clones only, minus some. The data hold about 160,000 clones, with 87% observed a single time. The TCR was taken from a woman in her twenties or thirties in good health and CMV-seronegative. Material: PBMCs.

CDR3 sequence: CASSQQGAGGYTF. DNA of the CDR3: TGCGCCAGCAGCCAACAGGGGGCAGGGGGCTACACCTTC. The chain has TRBV4-1 and TRBJ1-2; 8 bases line up with TRBD1. V was pared by 2 bases and J by 8 bases, with 4 bases of the junction left unmatched. The CDR3 extends over 13 amino acids. Germline CDR1 reads MGHRA; CDR2 reads YSYEKL.